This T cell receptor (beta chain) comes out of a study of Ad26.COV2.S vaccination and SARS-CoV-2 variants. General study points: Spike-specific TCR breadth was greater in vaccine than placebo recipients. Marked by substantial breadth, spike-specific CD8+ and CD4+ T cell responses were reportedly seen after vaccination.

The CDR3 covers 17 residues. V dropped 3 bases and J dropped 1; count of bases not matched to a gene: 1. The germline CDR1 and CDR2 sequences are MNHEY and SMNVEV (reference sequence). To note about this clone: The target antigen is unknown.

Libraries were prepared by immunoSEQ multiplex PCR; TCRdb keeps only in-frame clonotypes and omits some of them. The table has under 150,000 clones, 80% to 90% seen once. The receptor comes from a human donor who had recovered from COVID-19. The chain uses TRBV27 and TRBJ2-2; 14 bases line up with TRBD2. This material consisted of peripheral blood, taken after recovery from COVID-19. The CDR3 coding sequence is TGTGCCAGCAGTTTTGGACTAGCGGGGGGGAACACCGGGGAGCTGTTTTTT. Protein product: CASSFGLAGGNTGELFF.